One and the same sample provided the 10 T cell receptor beta chains below, sequenced in a study of shared clonotypes between healthy human individuals (dated by TCRdb to about 2020). Libraries were constructed by the immunoSEQ multiplex PCR assay. As stored in TCRdb, this immuneACCESS dataset retains in-frame rearrangements with V and J assigned. A fraction of the clones does not appear; measured against another copy, unresolved V genes explain less than half of the discrepancy, and the remainder lacks a known reason. Counted in this sample were about 1 million clones; roughly 70% of them appeared once. Of the sample, approximately 1.5% is held by the ten largest clones. Sample: memory CD4+ T cells sorted from blood. Interpreted using the paper, the cell subset or site label stands for: CD45RA-negative fraction. These receptors were obtained from a young man in good health.

The chain combines TRBV7-2 with TRBJ1-2; 7 bases are a match to TRBD1. Germline CDR1 reads SGHTA; CDR2 reads FQGNSA. V was clipped by 4 bases and J by 8 bases; unmatched bases: 4. The CDR3 is 12 amino acids. For the CDR3, the DNA is TGTGCCAGCAGCTACCGACAGGGAGGCTACACCTTC. The encoded protein is CASSYRQGGYTF.

This clone was counted only a few times. This sequence joins TRBV6-6 and TRBJ1-3; no firm D call. The CDR3 is made up of 13 amino acids. V was cut by 8 bases and J by 4 bases, with 12 bases left in between. CDR1 and CDR2 from the germline V gene are MNHNY and SVGAGI (reference sequence). The CDR3 bases are TGTGCCAGCGGTCCAAGGTTCGGAAACACCATATATTTT. As protein: CASGPRFGNTIYF.

This chain connects TRBV27 to TRBJ1-4; D is undetermined. Trimming cost V 6 bases and J 7 bases, with 12 bases left between them. Germline V gene lookup returns CDR1 MNHEY and CDR2 SMNVEV (reference sequence). The length of the CDR3 is 13 residues. The DNA for the CDR3 is TGTGCCAGCAGCGTAGTGGCCGGTGAAAAACTGTTTTTT. Protein: CASSVVAGEKLFF.

The chain employs TRBV5-1 and TRBJ1-1, with unresolved D. CDR3 length: 16 amino acids. Germline V gene lookup returns CDR1 SGHRS and CDR2 YFSETQ. V was cut by 1 base and J by 1 base, with 14 bases left in between. The CDR3 reads CASSLLLGWGNTEAFF. CDR3 DNA sequence: TGCGCCAGCAGCTTGCTGTTGGGATGGGGGAACACTGAAGCTTTCTTT.

This chain joins TRBV19 and TRBJ1-5; TRBD1 is a possible D gene (5 bases). Germline V gene sequence: CDR1 LNHDA, CDR2 SQIVND (reference sequence). There are 18 residues in the CDR3. The germline V and J ends were trimmed by 4 bases and 0 bases, with 19 bases remaining between them. CDR3 DNA: TGTGCCAGTAGTAGCCCGGGGATGGGGCTCTATAGCAATCAGCCCCAGCATTTT. Translated, it gives CASSSPGMGLYSNQPQHF.

The chain carries TRBV6-1 and TRBJ1-3; unclear D gene. Germline loops: CDR1 MNHNS, CDR2 SASEGT. Trimming took 4 bases from V and 0 from J, leaving 13 bases between them. This CDR3 has 16 residues. CDR3 coding DNA: TGTGCCAGCAGTGCCCATACAGCGAGCTCTGGAAACACCATATATTTT. This encodes CASSAHTASSGNTIYF.

The rearrangement joins TRBV28 to TRBJ2-7; D could derive from TRBD1 or TRBD2 (6 bases each). The length of the CDR3 is 15 residues. In germline, CDR1 is MDHEN, CDR2 SYDVKM. V dropped 3 bases and J dropped 6 bases, with 18 bases sitting between them. CDR3 bases: TGTGCCAGCAGTTTGGCGGGAACAGGGCAGCGCGAGCAGTACTTC. This codes for CASSLAGTGQREQYF.

The rearrangement links TRBV27 to TRBJ2-7; 7 bases align to TRBD1. CDR3 size: 13 residues. The germline CDR1 and CDR2 sequences are MNHEY and SMNVEV (reference sequence). V was clipped by 6 bases and J by 2 bases; unmatched bases: 4. The CDR3 DNA sequence: TGTGCCAGCAGCCGCAGGGGGACCTACGAGCAGTACTTC. It codes for CASSRRGTYEQYF.

The chain couples TRBV6-5 to TRBJ1-2; tentatively, D is TRBD1 (5 bases). The CDR3 is made up of 16 amino acids. V was trimmed by 0 bases and J by 4 bases, leaving 15 bases between them. Germline V gene sequence: CDR1 MNHEY, CDR2 SVGAGI. The CDR3 nucleotides are TGTGCCAGCAGTTACTCCCTCGGGAGGGGTGGCTATGGCTACACCTTC. Amino acid sequence: CASSYSLGRGGYGYTF.

The chain links TRBV5-1 to TRBJ2-3, with D unresolved. The V gene's germline CDR1 is SGHRS and CDR2 YFSETQ. V lost 1 base, J lost 0 bases, and 9 bases lay in between. This CDR3 has 15 residues. The CDR3 DNA reads as TGCGCCAGCAGCTTGAGCAAGCCTAGCACAGATACGCAGTATTTT. As protein: CASSLSKPSTDTQYF.